One and the same sample provided the 32 T cell receptor beta chains below, sequenced in a study of blood T cell repertoires in COVID-19. Method: immunoSEQ multiplex PCR; TCRdb's copy keeps in-frame clones and lacks some. The sample includes under 150,000 clones, more than 80% of them seen just once. Sequenced sample: peripheral blood. Receptor source: a human donor in a cohort sampled during active COVID-19.

The V gene is TRBV3-1 (or the pseudogene TRBV3-2), the J gene TRBJ1-2, with no clear D. The germline V gene has CDR1 LGHDT and CDR2 YNNKEL (reference sequence). V lost 1 base and J lost 4, with 7 bases in between. CDR3 length: 13 amino acids. The CDR3 DNA sequence: TGTGCCAGCAGCCAAGGAATCGGCTATGGCTACACCTTC. This sequence encodes CASSQGIGYGYTF.

This chain connects TRBV29-1 to TRBJ2-3, with 9 bases aligning to TRBD2. V gave up 7 bases and J gave up 0 bases; unmatched junction bases: 5. CDR1 and CDR2 (germline): SQVTM, ANQGSEA. The CDR3 sequence is 14 residues long. The DNA of the CDR3 is TGCAGCGCACTAAGCGGGGGGAGCACAGATACGCAGTATTTT. This codes for CSALSGGSTDTQYF.

The chain couples TRBV7-2 to TRBJ1-4, with a tentative D call TRBD1 (5 bases). Germline V gene lookup returns CDR1 SGHTA and CDR2 FQGNSA. This CDR3 region has 15 residues. With 1 base removed from V and 3 bases from J, the gap between germline ends came to 9 bases. As DNA, the CDR3 is TGTGCCAGCAGCTTAGTGGGGGGGGCTAATGAAAAACTGTTTTTT. Its translation: CASSLVGGANEKLFF.

The chain couples TRBV18 to TRBJ2-2; no definite D call. The CDR3 spans 15 residues. Germline CDR1 and CDR2: KGHSH and LQKENI. V dropped 4 bases and J dropped 1 base, with 10 bases sitting between them. The CDR3: CASSRFDKNTGELFF. CDR3 nucleotide sequence: TGTGCCAGCTCACGATTTGACAAGAACACCGGGGAGCTGTTTTTT. Filled out from reference TRBV18 and TRBJ2-2, the complete variable domain reads NAGVMQNPRHLVRRRGQEARLRCSPMKGHSHVYWYRQLPEEGLKFMVYLQKENIIDESGMPKERFSAEFPKEGPSILRIQQVVRGDSAAYFCASSRFDKNTGELFFGEGSRLTVL.

This chain links TRBV5-1 with TRBJ2-5; D is ambiguous. With 3 bases removed from V and 3 bases from J, the gap between germline ends came to 12 bases. Germline CDR1 SGHRS, CDR2 YFSETQ. CDR3 length: 14 amino acids. The DNA for the CDR3 is TGCGCCAGCAGCTCGGCAGGTCGAGAAGAGACCCAGTACTTC. Protein: CASSSAGREETQYF.

Only one count was recorded for this clone. Germline is not matched at one junction end, which may reflect a read error. V is TRBV12-5 and J is TRBJ2-7, with TRBD1 matching 7 bases. The CDR3 extends over 18 amino acids. Germline V CDR1 and CDR2: LGHNT, FRNRAP. CDR3 loop: CEKGRINPRRDRGYEQYF. DNA for the CDR3: TGCGAAAAGGGGCGGATAAACCCCCGTAGGGACAGAGGATACGAGCAGTACTTC.

The chain uses TRBV24-1 and TRBJ1-4; 9 nucleotides align to TRBD1. The CDR3 runs 16 residues. Germline V gene lookup returns CDR1 KGHDR and CDR2 SFDVKD. With V trimmed by 4 bases and J by 8 bases, 10 bases remained unmatched. In DNA form, the CDR3 reads TGTGCCACCAGTGAGATCCTCGGGACAGGGATCGAAAAACTGTTTTTT. It encodes CATSEILGTGIEKLFF.

The rearrangement uses TRBV2 and TRBJ2-4; D perhaps matches TRBD1 (5 bases). The CDR3 is made up of 13 amino acids. V was trimmed by 3 bases and J by 5 bases, leaving 8 bases between them. Germline V lookup: CDR1 SNHLY, CDR2 FYNNEI. Written as DNA, the CDR3 is TGTGCCAGCAGTGACAGGGCTCAAAACATTCAGTACTTC. Its protein product is CASSDRAQNIQYF.

V usage is TRBV6-1 and J usage is TRBJ1-1; D unclear. Germline loops: CDR1 MNHNS, CDR2 SASEGT. Trimming removed 2 bases from V and 6 bases from J, with 25 bases in between. This CDR3 spans 18 amino acids. The CDR3: CASSELRRAGPRVAEAFF. CDR3 nucleotides: TGTGCCAGCAGTGAATTACGGAGGGCCGGGCCCAGAGTAGCTGAAGCTTTCTTT.

V gene TRBV5-4 combines with J gene TRBJ1-3; 7 positions agree with TRBD1. The CDR3 consists of 13 residues. Germline CDR1 SGHNT, CDR2 YYREEE (reference sequence). The trim removed 4 bases at V and 6 bases at J, leaving 4 bases unmatched. CDR3 sequence: CASSPRGENTIYF. CDR3 sequence (DNA): TGTGCCAGCAGCCCCAGGGGGGAAAACACCATATATTTT.

The chain has TRBV25-1 and TRBJ1-3; TRBD1 agrees at 9 bases. J lost 3 bases, V lost 6 bases, and 0 bases had no gene match. Germline V gene lookup returns CDR1 MGHDK and CDR2 SYGVNS. The CDR3 covers 13 residues. CDR3 coding DNA: TGTGCCAGCAGGGGACAGGGTGGAAACACCATATATTTT. Translating it yields CASRGQGGNTIYF.

On this clone itself: The junction differs from germline at one of its ends, possibly a read error. The chain is built from TRBV7-7 and TRBJ2-3; TRBD2 might be the D (5 bases). Germline CDR1 and CDR2: SSHAT and FNYEAQ (reference sequence). CDR3 length: 15 residues. CDR3 in amino acids: CASSLGGGRTDTQYF. CDR3 coding DNA: TGTGCTAGCAGCCTAGGCGGCGGGCGCACAGATACGCAGTATTTT.

This clone was observed a few times. The chain recombines TRBV18 with TRBJ1-2, with 7 bases fitting TRBD1. J gave up 13 bases and V 3 bases, and 8 bases lay outside the gene matches. The CDR3 is 12 residues long. The germline V gene has CDR1 KGHSH and CDR2 LQKENI. The CDR3 nucleotides read TGTGCCAGCTCACCGAGACAGGGAGAGATCACCTTC. It codes for CASSPRQGEITF.

CDR3 in DNA: TGTGCCAGCAGCTTATCACTCAACAGGGAATATGGCTACACCTTC. Translation: CASSLSLNREYGYTF. The rearrangement links TRBV6-5 to TRBJ1-2; weak D call: TRBD1 (6 bases). Trimming left V 6 bases short and J 5 bases short, with 19 bases between. The CDR3 covers 15 residues. Germline V lookup: CDR1 MNHEY, CDR2 SVGAGI.

The J gene is TRBJ2-7, the V gene TRBV5-1, with D perhaps TRBD2 (6 bases). Germline CDR1 SGHRS, CDR2 YFSETQ. The V gene lost 0 bases and the J gene lost 7 bases, with 14 bases spanning the gap. The CDR3 is 14 amino acids. This CDR3 reads CASSLVGAGGEQYF. The CDR3 DNA follows: TGCGCCAGCAGCTTGGTTGGGGCAGGAGGGGAGCAGTACTTC.

This clone has only one observation. J is TRBJ2-7 and V is TRBV2, with TRBD1 identical over 7 bases. Germline V gene sequence: CDR1 SNHLY, CDR2 FYNNEI. The J segment lost 2 bases and the V segment lost 5 bases, leaving 3 bases of the junction unmatched. The CDR3 loop spans 13 amino acids. The CDR3: CASSSDRAYEQYF. The DNA for the CDR3 is TGTGCCAGCAGTTCAGACAGGGCCTACGAGCAGTACTTC.

The V and J genes are TRBV4-2 and TRBJ1-2; no reliable D call. Germline loops: CDR1 LGHNA, CDR2 YNFKEQ. The germline V and J ends were trimmed by 1 base and 0 bases, with 6 bases remaining between them. The CDR3 contains 14 residues. In DNA, the CDR3 is TGTGCCAGCAGCCAAGCTCAGACTAACTATGGCTACACCTTC. Protein: CASSQAQTNYGYTF.

The rearrangement uses TRBV5-1 and TRBJ2-7, with D perhaps TRBD2 (5 bases). Germline loops: CDR1 SGHRS, CDR2 YFSETQ. With 5 bases removed from V and 0 bases from J, the gap between germline ends came to 15 bases. The CDR3 length is 15 residues. The CDR3: CASRRSDSSSYEQYF. The CDR3 nucleotides are TGCGCCAGCAGACGCTCGGACTCGAGCTCCTACGAGCAGTACTTC.

The chain employs TRBV19 and TRBJ2-7; 8 bases align to TRBD1. Per germline, CDR1 LNHDA and CDR2 SQIVND (reference sequence). CDR3 length equals 17 residues. V was clipped by 5 bases and J by 2 bases; unmatched bases: 14. In DNA, the CDR3 is TGTGCCAGTAGTTCAACAGGGGGTGATTCCTTTACCTACGAGCAGTACTTC. Encoded protein: CASSSTGGDSFTYEQYF.

The chain combines TRBV7-8 with TRBJ2-7; tentatively, D is TRBD1 (5 bases). Trimming stripped 6 bases from V and 2 bases from J, with 14 bases between. The CDR3 has 14 amino acids. CDR1 SGHVS and CDR2 FQNEAQ come from the germline V gene. CDR3 region: CASSRATVTYEQYF. CDR3 in DNA: TGTGCCAGCAGTAGGGCGACAGTCACCTACGAGCAGTACTTC.

The chain employs TRBV9 and TRBJ1-2; 12 bases are a match to TRBD1. Looked up from germline, CDR1 is SGDLS and CDR2 is YYNGEE. J was trimmed by 7 bases and V by 0 bases; bases with no gene match: 4. This CDR3 region has 15 residues. The CDR3 sequence: CASSVGGQGATGYTF. CDR3 DNA: TGTGCCAGCAGCGTAGGGGGACAGGGGGCTACTGGCTACACCTTC.

This chain links TRBV4-1 with TRBJ2-2; D is perhaps TRBD2 (5 bases). The germline V gene encodes CDR1 MGHRA and CDR2 YSYEKL. There are 15 residues in the CDR3. V was trimmed by 3 bases and J by 6 bases, leaving 14 bases between them. The CDR3 loop is CASSQRAQAPGELFF. CDR3 coding DNA: TGCGCCAGCAGCCAGCGGGCCCAGGCCCCCGGGGAGCTGTTTTTT.

The chain carries TRBV4-1 and TRBJ2-2; TRBD2 matches 13 bases. After removal of 2 bases from V and 5 bases from J, the junction contained 2 bases not matched to a gene. Germline V gene data show CDR1 as MGHRA and CDR2 as YSYEKL. The CDR3 has 16 residues. DNA for the CDR3: TGCGCCAGCAGCCAAACTAGCGGGGGGGCGACCGGGGAGCTGTTTTTT. Its translation is CASSQTSGGATGELFF.

This chain links TRBV20-1 with TRBJ2-6, with 7 bases that match TRBD1. With 3 bases clipped from V and 0 bases from J, the junction kept 8 bases outside the gene matches. This CDR3 region has 17 residues. In germline, CDR1 is DFQATT, CDR2 SNEGSKA (reference sequence). CDR3 in DNA: TGCAGTGCTAGTTGGGCAGGGGGAGTCTCTGGGGCCAACGTCCTGACTTTC. Translated, it gives CSASWAGGVSGANVLTF.

Regarding this clone: The sample contains more than one DNA sequence encoding this CDR3. The chain has TRBV28 and TRBJ1-2; D ambiguous. The CDR3 is made up of 11 amino acids. With 6 bases removed from V and 4 bases from J, the gap between germline ends came to 6 bases. Germline V gene data show CDR1 as MDHEN and CDR2 as SYDVKM. CDR3 region: CASSGAYGYTF. The DNA for the CDR3 is TGTGCCAGCAGCGGAGCCTATGGCTACACCTTC.

The CDR3 region has the DNA TGTGCCAGCAGATGGGCGACCGGGGAGCTGTTTTTT. This encodes CASRWATGELFF. The chain has TRBV6-5 and TRBJ2-2, with D unresolved. Germline V gives CDR1 MNHEY, CDR2 SVGAGI. V lost 6 bases and J 5 bases, leaving 7 bases between the germline ends. There are 12 residues in the CDR3.

The chain links TRBV4-2 to TRBJ1-4, with D maybe TRBD1 (6 bases). Trimming stripped 6 bases from V and 2 bases from J, with 13 bases between. The CDR3 has 15 amino acids. CDR1 is LGHNA, CDR2 YNFKEQ, per germline. This CDR3 is CASSDRDNTNEKLFF. CDR3 in DNA: TGTGCCAGCAGTGACCGGGACAATACTAATGAAAAACTGTTTTTT.

As DNA, the CDR3 is TGTGCCAGTAGTATAGACGGAGGAAGCTCCTACAATGAGCAGTTCTTC. Amino acids: CASSIDGGSSYNEQFF. V is TRBV19 and J is TRBJ2-1; a possible D gene is TRBD2 (5 bases). The CDR3 contains 16 residues. Germline CDR1 LNHDA, CDR2 SQIVND (reference sequence). The germline V and J ends were trimmed by 0 bases and 0 bases, with 9 bases remaining between them.

The CDR3 DNA follows: TGTGCCAGCAGTTTGAGCCAGATAAATCACCTAGCGGGGGGCCTCCAAGAGACCCAGTACTTC. This gives the protein CASSLSQINHLAGGLQETQYF. This rearrangement joins TRBV27 to TRBJ2-5; 11 bases align to TRBD2. The V gene end was trimmed by 3 bases and the J gene end by 1 base; junction bases not matched to a gene: 19. The CDR3 contains 21 residues. Germline CDR1 and CDR2: MNHEY and SMNVEV (reference sequence).

The chain combines TRBV5-1 with TRBJ1-5; 12 nucleotides line up with TRBD1. The CDR3 extends over 14 amino acids. CDR1 is SGHRS and CDR2 is YFSETQ in the germline V gene. The trim removed 2 bases at V and 11 bases at J, leaving 5 bases unmatched. CDR3 region: CASSFGTGGSSQHF. The CDR3 region has the DNA TGCGCCAGCAGCTTCGGGACAGGGGGCAGTTCCCAGCATTTT.

This chain links TRBV7-8 with TRBJ2-1; D not certain. CDR3 length: 13 residues. Trimming shortened V by 2 bases and J by 9 bases, and 11 bases separated the two germline ends. Germline V gene lookup returns CDR1 SGHVS and CDR2 FQNEAQ. CDR3 DNA sequence: TGTGCCAGCAGCTTAACGGGTGTGGCTGAGCAGTTCTTC. It codes for CASSLTGVAEQFF.

This clone was observed a few times. V usage is TRBV19 and J usage is TRBJ1-5, with D perhaps matching TRBD1 (6 bases). This CDR3 is 13 amino acids long. Germline assignment: CDR1 LNHDA and CDR2 SQIVND (reference sequence). V was clipped by 6 bases and J by 4 bases, with 10 bases between them. Written as DNA, the CDR3 is TGTGCCAGTAGCGGACAGTTAAATCAGCCCCAGCATTTT. Its protein is CASSGQLNQPQHF.